Included here is one TCR beta chain sequence, with context. What it binds is unknown. The input for sorted-subset replicate PCRs was roughly 180 ng DNA, tens of thousands of T cell genomes. Libraries were prepared by immunoSEQ multiplex PCR; TCRdb keeps only in-frame clonotypes and omits some of them. The sample comprises 300,000 to 400,000 clones, around nine tenths of which are singletons, and 15% to 20% rests with the top ten. The data derive from a study of shared clonotypes between healthy human individuals. The study, taken as a whole, reports: What limited the represented genetic and exposure-history diversity was the small number of donors. As a rule, naive subsets had a larger estimated richness than memory subsets.

The CDR3 consists of 16 residues. V shed 5 bases and J 4 bases; nucleotides not matched to a gene: 8. Per the germline V gene, CDR1 is SEHNR and CDR2 is FQNEAQ (reference sequence). J is TRBJ2-6 and V is TRBV7-9, with 7 bases fitting TRBD2. The sequence was collected from a man aged 18 to 29 in good health. Specimen: memory CD8+ T cells sorted from blood. Documented subset: CD45RO+ cells pooled with CCR7-negative TemRA cells. DNA of the CDR3: TGTGCCAGCAGCCTAGGGGAGGGGATAGGGGCCAACGTCCTGACTTTC. Amino acid sequence: CASSLGEGIGANVLTF.